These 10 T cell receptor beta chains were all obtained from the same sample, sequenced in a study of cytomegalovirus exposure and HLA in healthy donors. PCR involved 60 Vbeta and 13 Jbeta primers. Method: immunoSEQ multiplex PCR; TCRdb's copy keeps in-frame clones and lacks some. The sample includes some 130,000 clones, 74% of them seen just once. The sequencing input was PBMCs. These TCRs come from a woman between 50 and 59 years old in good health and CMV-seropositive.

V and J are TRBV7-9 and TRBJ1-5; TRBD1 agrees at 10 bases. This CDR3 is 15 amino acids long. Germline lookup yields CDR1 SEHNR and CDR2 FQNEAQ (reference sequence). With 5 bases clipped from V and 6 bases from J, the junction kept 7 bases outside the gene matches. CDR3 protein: CASSPGTGVIQPQHF. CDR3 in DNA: TGTGCCAGCAGCCCCGGGACAGGGGTCATTCAGCCCCAGCATTTT.

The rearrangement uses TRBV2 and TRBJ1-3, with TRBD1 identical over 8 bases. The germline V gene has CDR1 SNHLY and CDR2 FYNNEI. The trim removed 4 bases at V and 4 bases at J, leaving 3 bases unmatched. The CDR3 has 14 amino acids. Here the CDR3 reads CASSGGTGGNTIYF. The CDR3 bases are TGTGCCAGCAGTGGTGGGACAGGAGGAAACACCATATATTTT.

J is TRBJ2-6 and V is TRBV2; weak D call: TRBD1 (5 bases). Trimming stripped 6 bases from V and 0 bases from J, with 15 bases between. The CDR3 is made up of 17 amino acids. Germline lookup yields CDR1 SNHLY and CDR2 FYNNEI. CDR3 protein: CASSKGRVGSGANVLTF. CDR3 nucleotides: TGTGCCAGCAGCAAGGGCAGGGTTGGCTCTGGGGCCAACGTCCTGACTTTC.

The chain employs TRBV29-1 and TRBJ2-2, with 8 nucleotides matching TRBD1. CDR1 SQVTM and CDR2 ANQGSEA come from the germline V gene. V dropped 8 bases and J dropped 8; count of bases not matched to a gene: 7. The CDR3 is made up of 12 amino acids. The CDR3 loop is CSRSGGGGELFF. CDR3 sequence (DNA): TGCAGCCGATCAGGGGGCGGGGGGGAGCTGTTTTTT.

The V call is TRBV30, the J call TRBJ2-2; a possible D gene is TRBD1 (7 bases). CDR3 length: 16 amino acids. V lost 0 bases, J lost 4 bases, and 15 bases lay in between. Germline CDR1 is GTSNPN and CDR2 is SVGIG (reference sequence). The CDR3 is CAWSVLRQGGTGELFF. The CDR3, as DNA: TGTGCCTGGAGTGTGTTGAGGCAGGGGGGCACCGGGGAGCTGTTTTTT.

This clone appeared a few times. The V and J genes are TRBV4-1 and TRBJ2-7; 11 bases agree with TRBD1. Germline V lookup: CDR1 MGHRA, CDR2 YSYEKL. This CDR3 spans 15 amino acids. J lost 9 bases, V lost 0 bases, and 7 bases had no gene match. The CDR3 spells CASSQDLDRGPVQYF. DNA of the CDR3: TGCGCCAGCAGCCAAGATTTGGACAGGGGGCCAGTGCAGTACTTC.

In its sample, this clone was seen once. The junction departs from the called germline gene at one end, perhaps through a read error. The CDR3 reads CASSLGPTGAGANVLTF. The CDR3 DNA reads as TGTGCTAGCAGCTTAGGCCCTACGGGGGCTGGGGCCAACGTCCTGACTTTC. The chain combines TRBV7-7 with TRBJ2-6, with D possibly matching TRBD2 (6 bases). The CDR3 is made up of 17 amino acids. Germline V gene data show CDR1 as SSHAT and CDR2 as FNYEAQ (reference sequence). The variable domain in full, with the rest retrieved from reference TRBV7-7 and TRBJ2-6, is GAGVSQSPRYKVTKRGQDVTLRCDPISSHATLYWYQQALGQGPEFLTYFNYEAQPDKSGLPSDRFSAERPEGSISTLTIQRTEQRDSAMYRCASSLGPTGAGANVLTFGAGSRLTVL.

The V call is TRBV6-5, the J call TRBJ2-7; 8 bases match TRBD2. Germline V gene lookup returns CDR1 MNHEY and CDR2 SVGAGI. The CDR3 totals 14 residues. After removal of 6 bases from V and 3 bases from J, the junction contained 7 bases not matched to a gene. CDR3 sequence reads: CASRPGGALYEQYF. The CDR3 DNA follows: TGTGCCAGCAGGCCCGGGGGGGCCCTCTACGAGCAGTACTTC.

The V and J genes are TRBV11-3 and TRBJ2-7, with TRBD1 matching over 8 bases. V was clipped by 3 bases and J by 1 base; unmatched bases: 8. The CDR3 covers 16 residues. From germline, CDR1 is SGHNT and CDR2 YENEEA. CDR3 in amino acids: CASSFGTGRGSYEQYF. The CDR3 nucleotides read TGTGCCAGCAGCTTTGGGACAGGAAGGGGTTCCTACGAGCAGTACTTC.

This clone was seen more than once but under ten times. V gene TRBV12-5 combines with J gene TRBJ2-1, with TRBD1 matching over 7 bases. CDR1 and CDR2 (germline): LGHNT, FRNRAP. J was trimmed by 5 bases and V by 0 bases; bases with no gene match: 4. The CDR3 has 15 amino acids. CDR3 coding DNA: TGTGCTAGTGGTTTGGTACAGGGGCTGGACAATGAGCAGTTCTTC. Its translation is CASGLVQGLDNEQFF. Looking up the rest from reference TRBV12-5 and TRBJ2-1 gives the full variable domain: DARVTQTPRHKVTEMGQEVTMRCQPILGHNTVFWYRQTMMQGLELLAYFRNRAPLDDSGMPKDRFSAEMPDATLATLKIQPSEPRDSAVYFCASGLVQGLDNEQFFGPGTRLTVL.